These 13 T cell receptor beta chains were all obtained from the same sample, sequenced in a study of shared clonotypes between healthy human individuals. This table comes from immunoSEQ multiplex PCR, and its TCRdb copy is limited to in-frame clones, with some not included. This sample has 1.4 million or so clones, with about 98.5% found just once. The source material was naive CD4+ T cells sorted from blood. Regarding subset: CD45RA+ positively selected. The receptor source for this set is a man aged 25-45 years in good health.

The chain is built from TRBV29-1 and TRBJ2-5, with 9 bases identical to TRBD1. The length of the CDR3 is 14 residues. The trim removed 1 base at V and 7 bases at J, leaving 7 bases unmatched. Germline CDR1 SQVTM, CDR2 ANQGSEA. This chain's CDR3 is CSVEGTGELRTQYF. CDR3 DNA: TGCAGCGTTGAAGGGACAGGGGAATTGAGGACCCAGTACTTC.

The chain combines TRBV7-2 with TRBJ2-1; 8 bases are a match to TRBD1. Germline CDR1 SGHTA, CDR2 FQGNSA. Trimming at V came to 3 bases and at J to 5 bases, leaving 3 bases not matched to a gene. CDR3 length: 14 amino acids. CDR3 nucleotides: TGTGCCAGCAGCTTGGACAGGGTAAACAATGAGCAGTTCTTC. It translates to CASSLDRVNNEQFF. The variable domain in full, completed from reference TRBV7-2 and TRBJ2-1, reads GAGVSQSPSNKVTEKGKDVELRCDPISGHTALYWYRQSLGQGLEFLIYFQGNSAPDKSGLPSDRFSAERTGGSVSTLTIQRTQQEDSAVYLCASSLDRVNNEQFFGPGTRLTVL.

In DNA form, the CDR3 reads TGTGCCAGCAGTTCCCGGGACAGGCGCTACACCTTC. Amino acids: CASSSRDRRYTF. The chain uses TRBV28 and TRBJ1-2; 8 nucleotides match TRBD1. CDR3 length equals 12 residues. V lost 4 bases and J lost 9; bases outside the gene matches: 4. CDR1 is MDHEN and CDR2 is SYDVKM in the germline V gene.

The CDR3 reads CASSYPGGETQYF. DNA for the CDR3: TGTGCCAGCAGCTACCCTGGGGGAGAGACCCAGTACTTC. V and J are TRBV11-2 and TRBJ2-5; D is perhaps TRBD1 or TRBD2 (5 bases each). V lost 4 bases to trimming and J lost 4 bases, with 10 bases between them. The CDR3 is 13 residues long. Germline V gives CDR1 SGHAT, CDR2 FQNNGV.

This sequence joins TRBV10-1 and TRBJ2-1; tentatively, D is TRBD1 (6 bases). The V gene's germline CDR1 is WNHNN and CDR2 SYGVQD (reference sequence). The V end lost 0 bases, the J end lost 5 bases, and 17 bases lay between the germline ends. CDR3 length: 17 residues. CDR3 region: CASSESRTVRWDNEQFF. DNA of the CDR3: TGCGCCAGCAGTGAGTCAAGGACAGTCCGGTGGGACAATGAGCAGTTCTTC.

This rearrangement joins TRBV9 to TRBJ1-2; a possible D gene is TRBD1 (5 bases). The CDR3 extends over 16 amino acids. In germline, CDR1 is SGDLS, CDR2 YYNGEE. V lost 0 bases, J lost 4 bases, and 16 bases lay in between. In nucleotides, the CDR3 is TGTGCCAGCAGCGTAGCTACGGGGGATGGAGTCTATGGCTACACCTTC. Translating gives CASSVATGDGVYGYTF. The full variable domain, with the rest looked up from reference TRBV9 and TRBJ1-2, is DSGVTQTPKHLITATGQRVTLRCSPRSGDLSVYWYQQSLDQGLQFLIQYYNGEERAKGNILERFSAQQFPDLHSELNLSSLELGDSALYFCASSVATGDGVYGYTFGSGTRLTVV.

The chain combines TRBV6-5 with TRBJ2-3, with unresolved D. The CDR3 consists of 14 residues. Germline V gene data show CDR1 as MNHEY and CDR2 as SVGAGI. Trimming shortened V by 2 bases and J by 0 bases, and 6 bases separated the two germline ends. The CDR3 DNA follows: TGTGCCAGCAGTTACCGGTCAAGCACAGATACGCAGTATTTT. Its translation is CASSYRSSTDTQYF.

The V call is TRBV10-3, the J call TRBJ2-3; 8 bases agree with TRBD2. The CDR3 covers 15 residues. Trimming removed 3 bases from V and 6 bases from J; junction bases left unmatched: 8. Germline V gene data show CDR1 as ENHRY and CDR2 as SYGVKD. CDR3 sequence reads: CAISEPGTSLDTQYF. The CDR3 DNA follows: TGTGCCATCAGTGAACCTGGGACTAGTCTGGATACGCAGTATTTT.

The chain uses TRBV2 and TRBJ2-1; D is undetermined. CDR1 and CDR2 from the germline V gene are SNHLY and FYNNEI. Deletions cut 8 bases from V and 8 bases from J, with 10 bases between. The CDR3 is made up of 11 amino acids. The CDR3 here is CASVPRHEQFF. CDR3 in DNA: TGTGCCAGCGTTCCCCGCCATGAGCAGTTCTTC.

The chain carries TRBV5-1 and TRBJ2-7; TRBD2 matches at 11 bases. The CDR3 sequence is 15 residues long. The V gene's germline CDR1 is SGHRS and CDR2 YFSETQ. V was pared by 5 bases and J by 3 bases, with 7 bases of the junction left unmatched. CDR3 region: CASSPGLAVLYEQYF. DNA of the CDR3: TGCGCCAGCAGTCCGGGACTAGCGGTGCTCTACGAGCAGTACTTC.

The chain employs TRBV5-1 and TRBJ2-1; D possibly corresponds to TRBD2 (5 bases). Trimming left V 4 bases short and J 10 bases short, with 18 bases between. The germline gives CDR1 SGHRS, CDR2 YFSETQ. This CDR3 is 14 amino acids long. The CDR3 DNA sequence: TGCGCCAGCAGCACTTCATTAGCGTCCATGGAGCAGTTCTTC. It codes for CASSTSLASMEQFF.

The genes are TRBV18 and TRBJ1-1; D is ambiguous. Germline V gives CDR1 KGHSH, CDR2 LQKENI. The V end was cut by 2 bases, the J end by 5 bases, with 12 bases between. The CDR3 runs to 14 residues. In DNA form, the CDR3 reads TGTGCCAGCTCACCATCGCCAGGTCCTACTGAAGCTTTCTTT. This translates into CASSPSPGPTEAFF.

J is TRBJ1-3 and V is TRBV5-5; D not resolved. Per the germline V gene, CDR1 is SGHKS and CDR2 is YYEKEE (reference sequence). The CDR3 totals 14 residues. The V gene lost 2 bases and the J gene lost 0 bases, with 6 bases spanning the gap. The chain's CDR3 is CASSFSNSGNTIYF. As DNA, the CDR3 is TGTGCCAGCAGCTTCAGTAACTCTGGAAACACCATATATTTT.